This is a list of T cell receptor beta chains from one sample in a study of response to subunit inactivated influenza vaccine. TCRdb analysed the RT-PCR reads with MiXCR anew, one entry per CDR3 protein. The sample holds roughly 500,000 distinct CDR3 sequences, approximately 15% seen once. Sequencing used CD4+ T cells sorted from PBMCs, obtained 23 months after vaccination. Receptors were obtained from a man aged 50 to 69 who received an inactivated influenza vaccine. Each CDR3 is given with its conserved first and last residue. D genes are given only for firm matches. The size entry is marked missing in some rows and otherwise reads once, few, many or a size class.

-,TRBV4-3,TRBJ1-1,-,TGCGCCAGCAGCCAAGAAGTAAACAGGAGGTCTGAAGCTTTCTTT,CASSQEVNRRSEAFF
few,TRBV5-5,TRBJ2-5,-,TGTGCCAGCAGCTTGGCCCCGGTCCCGCAGGGTTTGAGCGGGACCCAGTACTTC,CASSLAPVPQGLSGTQYF
few,TRBV10-3,TRBJ2-7,TRBD1,TGTGCCATCCGGGGACAGGGGGCGTACGAGCAGTACTTC,CAIRGQGAYEQYF
many,TRBV29-1,TRBJ2-1,-,TGCAGCGTTGATCGGGGTAGGAATGAGCAGTTCTTC,CSVDRGRNEQFF
few,TRBV29-1,TRBJ1-2,-,TGCAGCGCCGAAATTCAGGGAGGCTATGGCTACACCTTC,CSAEIQGGYGYTF
-,TRBV20-1,TRBJ2-2,TRBD2,TGCAGTGCTAGTTCCTTAGGGCTAGCGGGAGCGGGGGAGCTGTTTTTT,CSASSLGLAGAGELFF
few,TRBV4-2,TRBJ2-5,TRBD2,TGTGCCAGCAGCCAAGAGGGACTAGCGGATGGCGTGACCCAGTACTTC,CASSQEGLADGVTQYF
-,TRBV5-1,TRBJ2-5,TRBD1,TGCGCCAGCAGCCCCGGGACAGGGAGGAGGGAGACCCAGTACTTC,CASSPGTGRRETQYF
few,TRBV30,TRBJ2-3,TRBD2,TGTGCCGCAGGAAGAGCGGGAGGAAATACGCAGTATTTT,CAAGRAGGNTQYF
-,TRBV5-1,TRBJ2-3,TRBD2,TGCGCCAGCAGCGCCACTAGCGGGGGGAGGTACGGCACAGATACGCAGTATTTT,CASSATSGGRYGTDTQYF
few,TRBV5-1,TRBJ1-3,-,TGCGCCAGCAGCCGGTCAGGGGTTGGAAACACCATATATTTT,CASSRSGVGNTIYF
few,TRBV7-2,TRBJ1-2,-,TGTGCCAGCAGCTTAGGTGGAGGGGCCAGGGGTTATGGCTACACCTTC,CASSLGGGARGYGYTF
few,TRBV6-1,TRBJ2-7,-,TGTGCCAGCAGTATGACGGATGTCTACGAGCAGTACTTC,CASSMTDVYEQYF
-,TRBV5-6,TRBJ2-2,-,TGTGCCAGCAGCCAACGACTAGGGAACACCGGGGAGCTGTTTTTT,CASSQRLGNTGELFF
many,TRBV27,TRBJ1-3,-,TGTGCCAGCAGCCCTGACAGTGGGTCTGGAAACACCATATATTTT,CASSPDSGSGNTIYF
few,TRBV20-1,TRBJ2-5,TRBD1,TGCAGTGCTCGGGTCAGGGGGAGCTTTGAGACCCAGTACTTC,CSARVRGSFETQYF
few,TRBV29-1,TRBJ2-7,-,TGCAGCGTTAGGAGCTCCTCCTACGAGCAGTACTTC,CSVRSSSYEQYF
-,TRBV6-6,TRBJ2-1,-,TGTGCCAGCAGCCCAGGGGTTTTTGTGCAGTTCTTC,CASSPGVFVQFF
-,TRBV6-5,TRBJ2-7,TRBD1,TGTGCCAGCAGTTACTCGACAGGGAGTAGAAACGAGCAGTACTTC,CASSYSTGSRNEQYF
few,TRBV6-6,TRBJ1-1,-,TGTGCCAGCAGTGGCAGAATCGGTACTGAAGCTTTCTTT,CASSGRIGTEAFF
-,TRBV28,TRBJ2-1,TRBD2,TGTGCCAGCAGTTCCTTAGCGGGGGTCAATGAGCAGTTCTTC,CASSSLAGVNEQFF
-,TRBV5-6,TRBJ2-3,-,TGTGCCAGCAGCCCTATTACTAGACCGACAGATACGCAGTATTTT,CASSPITRPTDTQYF
-,TRBV28,TRBJ2-7,TRBD1,TGTGCCAGCAGATCCCCTGGACAGGGGGCGGCCGAGCAGTACTTC,CASRSPGQGAAEQYF
few,TRBV4-3,TRBJ1-5,TRBD1,TGCGCCAGCAGCCAAGAGACAGGGACCCAGCCCCAGCATTTT,CASSQETGTQPQHF
-,TRBV20-1,TRBJ2-3,-,TGCAGTGCTAGAGAAATTCCACCGGCTGGCACAGATACGCAGTATTTT,CSAREIPPAGTDTQYF
-,TRBV5-5,TRBJ1-2,-,TGTGCCAGCAGCCCAGCGAGGTCCTATGGCTACACCTTC,CASSPARSYGYTF
few,TRBV15,TRBJ2-2,TRBD1,TGTGCCACCAGCAGAGGGGTTTCGAGACAGGGTAGCGGGGAGCTGTTTTTT,CATSRGVSRQGSGELFF
-,TRBV20-1,TRBJ2-7,-,TGCAGTGCTGGTGGGGGATCTCTCTACGAGCAGTACTTC,CSAGGGSLYEQYF
few,TRBV6-1,TRBJ2-1,-,TGTGCCAGCAGTGAAGAAGGTCGAACCAATGAGCAGTTCTTC,CASSEEGRTNEQFF